This TCR beta chain was obtained from a study of response to subunit inactivated influenza vaccine. Study conclusions and caveats: It was suggested by the authors that few new T cells are recruited by each seasonal influenza vaccination.

One entry per CDR3 protein results from TCRdb running MiXCR on the RT-PCR reads. The sample has around 530,000 distinct CDR3 sequences, about 15% seen once. A word on this clonotype: Its antigen remains unidentified.

The sequence came from a man between 50 and 75 years old who received an inactivated influenza vaccine. The specimen comprised CD4+ T cells sorted from PBMCs, sampled around 25 months after vaccination.

Here the CDR3 reads CASSFASGRLYNEQFF. For the CDR3, the DNA is TGTGCCAGCAGCTTCGCCTCTGGGCGCTTGTACAATGAGCAGTTCTTC. The chain couples TRBV7-2 to TRBJ2-1; no definite D call. Trimming pared 3 bases from V and 4 bases from J, leaving 16 bases between. The CDR3 consists of 16 residues. Germline V gene sequence: CDR1 SGHTA, CDR2 FQGNSA.